Given below is one TCR beta chain in context. This clone was observed a handful of times. Its antigen is currently not known. No quality values exist for individual bases; no much larger clone is one base distant. The time point label corresponds to: time of PML onset. The treatment or condition label here, explained by the study, means: on natalizumab therapy at sampling. PML was diagnosed from clinical and MRI findings and confirmed by detection of JC virus DNA in cerebrospinal fluid. Among the natalizumab-treated patients, PML showed up after anywhere between roughly 15 and 56 months of natalizumab therapy. All listed patients had previously received interferon beta, and all PML patients were female. At the time of PML onset, T3 blood samples were collected. Ficoll-Hypaque density gradient centrifugation was used to isolate peripheral blood mononuclear cells. Taken from cysteine to phenylalanine, the CDR3 has 16 residues. Of all the DNA, just the CDR3 is kept, 48 bases in frame from base 1. Trimming removed 3 bases from V and 4 bases from J, leaving 18 bases between the germline ends. Sequences MNHEY (CDR1) and SVGAGI (CDR2) are obtained from the germline V gene.

The record originates from a study of multiple sclerosis patients with progressive multifocal leukoencephalopathy (dated by TCRdb to between 2018 and 2021). Some background on the complete study: Peripheral T and B cells were examined in MS patients who developed PML (4 under natalizumab, 1 after alemtuzumab) and in treated patients who did not develop PML. From before therapy, through 6 and 12 months, up to PML onset, two natalizumab-treated patients who later developed PML were tracked longitudinally. The study aimed to detect JC virus-specific or public T-cell expansions arising at the time of PML onset. Study-level results and caveats: Because of the small, descriptive cohort, whether findings reflect JC virus infection or general immunocompromise remained unclear. Analysis was limited to peripheral blood, even though cerebrospinal fluid or brain lymphocytes might be more informative for natalizumab-associated PML. Only PML patients had TRB clones above 0.5% frequency, but the clones expanded at PML onset were already present before and during natalizumab therapy. Most PML patients had lower normalized Shannon entropy, suggesting less diverse TRB repertoires, while values in the natalizumab-treated controls sat near 1. When PML developed, neither common TRBV or TRBJ gene usage nor preferential TRBV-TRBJ pairings were detected.

TRB CDR3 regions were amplified from genomic DNA with the immunoSEQ two-step multiplex PCR at survey-level depth. Synthetic inline TR CDR3 controls covering all V-J pairings were spiked into each PCR so that template counts could be estimated and amplification bias removed. Reads went through processing to reduce amplification and sequencing bias, and quantification was done against synthetic TR CDR3 analogs. The authors' pipeline ran thus. In ImmunoSEQ Analyzer, raw data were processed so that out-of-frame sequences and CDR3s with stop codons were removed, with gene names following IMGT nomenclature. Normalized Shannon entropy, defined as 1 minus Pielou's evenness, served as the summary measure of repertoire diversity. Two TRB sequences were counted as identical only if the two sequences had the same V gene, J gene and CDR3. Public PML clonotypes were defined as CDR3s shared by two or more PML-onset samples but absent from earlier samples, from controls, and from public databases. Position-by-position CDR3 amino acid composition was analyzed in Skylign with the observed count method. The table was pulled from immuneACCESS by TCRdb, which kept in-frame rearrangements only. Such tables lose some clones; where checked, under half of the loss comes from unresolved V genes, and the rest has no known cause. That table supplies the V and J calls and clone size; D and trimming were determined from the DNA. This sample gives tens of thousands of clones in total; more than 70% of them show up just once. The ten top clones hold around 12% of the sample.

In this chain, TRBV6-5 is recombined with TRBJ1-1, with a weak D call of TRBD1 (6 bases match). The clonotype comes from a woman under 40 with progressive multifocal leukoencephalopathy. Sample: PBMCs, taken from a patient treated with natalizumab. The CDR3 here reads CASSYSTTGWGTEAFF. The nucleotides read TGTGCCAGCAGTTATTCGACCACAGGGTGGGGCACTGAAGCTTTCTTT.